A selection of T cell receptor beta chains follows, all from one sample in a study of cytotoxic CD8 clonotypes in ibrutinib-treated CLL. Some clones are missing from TCRdb's copy, which holds only in-frame ones; the method was immunoSEQ multiplex PCR. The sample shows about 300,000 clones, roughly 70% of them seen only once. This specimen was PBMCs, taken after 36 months of ibrutinib treatment. The receptors were sampled from a human donor with chronic lymphocytic leukemia. Both conserved end residues are part of each CDR3. D genes are given only for firm matches. Size is stated for part of the rows, as once, few or many counts, or as a class when the clone is expanded.

j_gene | v_gene | d_gene | abundance | CDR3aa | CDR3nt
TRBJ2-5 | TRBV9 | - | few | CASSVGQQETQYF | TGTGCCAGCAGCGTTGGGCAGCAAGAGACCCAGTACTTC
TRBJ2-5 | TRBV5-1 | - | few | CASSQTGSGIQETQYF | TGCGCCAGCAGCCAGACAGGGAGCGGGATCCAAGAGACCCAGTACTTC
TRBJ1-2 | TRBV28 | - | once | CASGRGNYGYTF | TGTGCCAGCGGTAGGGGCAACTATGGCTACACCTTC
TRBJ2-1 | TRBV18 | TRBD2 | - | CASSPPTRGRALSYNEQFF | TGTGCCAGCTCACCACCGACCCGCGGGAGGGCTCTCTCCTACAATGAGCAGTTCTTC
TRBJ1-1 | TRBV14 | - | few | CASSHLTETEAFF | TGTGCCAGCAGCCACCTGACAGAAACTGAAGCTTTCTTT
TRBJ2-3 | TRBV18 | - | once | CASSPRQGLSADTQYF | TGTGCCAGCTCACCACGCCAGGGTCTAAGTGCAGATACGCAGTATTTT
TRBJ2-3 | TRBV27 | - | - | CASSFSAPLTPPTQYF | TGTGCCAGCAGTTTCTCGGCCCCGCTTACCCCGCCAACGCAGTATTTT
TRBJ1-4 | TRBV9 | TRBD1 | few | CASSVGTTGGLFF | TGTGCCAGCAGCGTAGGTACTACAGGGGGCCTGTTTTTT
TRBJ2-3 | TRBV11-2 | - | - | CASSLDWRDTQYF | TGTGCCAGCAGCTTAGACTGGCGTGATACGCAGTATTTT
TRBJ2-7 | TRBV10-3 | - | - | CAISESGGLIYEQYF | TGTGCCATCAGTGAGTCGGGGGGACTCATTTACGAGCAGTACTTC
TRBJ2-7 | TRBV29-1 | - | once | CSVAISGPLRDEQYF | TGCAGCGTTGCCATTTCTGGACCCCTGAGGGACGAGCAGTACTTC
TRBJ2-1 | TRBV5-8 | TRBD2 | - | CASSLKAGGLLNEQFF | TGTGCCAGCAGCTTGAAAGCGGGGGGGCTACTCAATGAGCAGTTCTTC
TRBJ1-3 | TRBV2 | - | - | CASERGTGNTIYF | TGTGCCAGCGAGAGGGGGACTGGAAACACCATATATTTT
TRBJ2-7 | TRBV5-1 | TRBD2 | - | CASSLAPSGGPTREQYF | TGCGCCAGCAGCTTGGCCCCTAGCGGGGGGCCTACGAGAGAGCAGTACTTC
TRBJ2-2 | TRBV6-5 | - | - | CASKTGNLPGELFF | TGTGCCAGCAAAACGGGAAATCTTCCCGGGGAGCTGTTTTTT
TRBJ1-2 | TRBV28 | - | few | CASRDSSYNYGYTF | TGTGCCAGCAGAGACAGTTCTTATAACTATGGCTACACCTTC
TRBJ2-2 | TRBV9 | TRBD2 | few | CASSTHGLAGTNTGELFF | TGTGCCAGCAGCACCCACGGACTAGCGGGGACAAACACCGGGGAGCTGTTTTTT
TRBJ2-7 | TRBV7-6 | TRBD1 | - | CASGQGAVYEQYF | TGTGCCAGCGGACAGGGAGCTGTTTACGAGCAGTACTTC
TRBJ1-2 | TRBV6-4 | - | few | CASSKGGSNYGYTF | TGTGCCAGCAGTAAGGGAGGCTCTAACTATGGCTACACCTTC
TRBJ2-7 | TRBV6-5 | TRBD1 | - | CASSSTGGIVDEQYF | TGTGCCAGCAGTTCAACAGGGGGCATTGTTGACGAGCAGTACTTC
TRBJ1-2 | TRBV5-1 | TRBD1 | few | CASSLEGTGYSYTF | TGCGCCAGCAGCTTGGAGGGGACAGGATATAGCTACACCTTC
TRBJ2-2 | TRBV11-2 | TRBD2 | - | CASSPGLADTGELFF | TGTGCCAGCAGCCCCGGACTAGCGGACACCGGGGAGCTGTTTTTT
TRBJ2-7 | TRBV19 | - | - | CASSMGTPYEQYF | TGTGCCAGTAGTATGGGCACACCTTACGAGCAGTACTTC
TRBJ2-7 | TRBV13 | - | - | CASSLSVGTDRYEQYF | TGTGCCAGCAGCTTAAGCGTCGGAACGGACCGCTACGAGCAGTACTTC
TRBJ2-5 | TRBV12-5 | TRBD2 | - | CASGLGLAGAQETQYF | TGTGCTAGTGGTTTGGGACTAGCGGGGGCCCAAGAGACCCAGTACTTC
TRBJ2-5 | TRBV9 | - | few | CASSDEGGDHQETQYF | TGTGCCAGCAGCGACGAGGGCGGGGACCACCAAGAGACCCAGTACTTC
TRBJ1-3 | TRBV19 | - | - | CASSRLQGSGNTIYF | TGTGCCAGTAGTCGGCTTCAGGGCTCTGGAAACACCATATATTTT
TRBJ2-7 | TRBV2 | - | - | CASSATVSRTDYEQYF | TGTGCCAGCAGCGCCACAGTGTCTAGAACAGATTACGAGCAGTACTTC
TRBJ1-5 | TRBV5-8 | - | few | CASSFSYSNQPQHF | TGTGCCAGCAGCTTCTCTTATAGCAATCAGCCCCAGCATTTT
TRBJ2-7 | TRBV2 | TRBD2 | - | CASSGTSGIYEQYF | TGTGCCAGCAGTGGCACTAGCGGGATCTACGAGCAGTACTTC
TRBJ2-3 | TRBV11-3 | - | - | CASSLSGVGDTQYF | TGTGCCAGCAGCTTGTCTGGGGTTGGAGATACGCAGTATTTT
TRBJ2-7 | TRBV27 | - | once | CASSLRYSYEQYF | TGTGCCAGCAGTTTACGGTACTCCTACGAGCAGTACTTC
TRBJ1-1 | TRBV6-4 | - | - | CASKEGGNTEAFF | TGTGCCAGCAAGGAGGGGGGCAACACTGAAGCTTTCTTT
TRBJ2-5 | TRBV28 | TRBD2 | - | CASSFMAGGRETQYF | TGTGCCAGCAGTTTTATGGCGGGGGGGAGGGAGACCCAGTACTTC
TRBJ2-1 | TRBV15 | - | - | CATSSPSPRTGSASGTYNEQFF | TGTGCCACCAGCAGCCCTTCCCCCCGGACAGGGTCGGCTAGCGGGACATACAATGAGCAGTTCTTC
TRBJ2-1 | TRBV29-1 | TRBD2 | - | CSVEDRTSGGAYNEQFF | TGCAGCGTTGAAGATCGGACTAGCGGGGGGGCCTACAATGAGCAGTTCTTC
TRBJ2-5 | TRBV29-1 | - | - | CSVEVASEQETQYF | TGCAGCGTTGAAGTGGCTAGCGAGCAAGAGACCCAGTACTTC
TRBJ1-2 | TRBV10-1 | TRBD1 | - | CASSEDRVRYGYTF | TGCGCCAGCAGTGAAGACAGGGTTCGCTATGGCTACACCTTC
TRBJ1-2 | TRBV7-9 | TRBD1 | - | CASSLGPGQKNYGYTF | TGTGCCAGCAGCTTAGGGCCGGGACAGAAAAACTATGGCTACACCTTC
TRBJ2-3 | TRBV5-8 | - | - | CASSLVNLPGDTQYF | TGTGCCAGCAGCTTGGTAAACCTTCCGGGGGATACGCAGTATTTT
TRBJ1-1 | TRBV4-1 | TRBD1 | - | CASSPVGQGPTEAFF | TGCGCCAGCAGCCCCGTAGGACAGGGACCCACTGAAGCTTTCTTT
TRBJ2-1 | TRBV6-5 | - | - | CASHSRGYNEQFF | TGTGCCAGCCACTCTAGAGGCTACAATGAGCAGTTCTTC
TRBJ2-7 | TRBV27 | - | once | CASSWGLDYEQYF | TGTGCCAGCAGTTGGGGACTCGACTACGAGCAGTACTTC
TRBJ2-1 | TRBV6-6 | - | - | CASANVANEQFF | TGTGCCAGCGCGAACGTGGCAAATGAGCAGTTCTTC
TRBJ1-5 | TRBV6-6 | - | - | CASSLLPMQSQHF | TGTGCCAGCAGCCTCCTCCCAATGCAGTCCCAGCATTTT
TRBJ2-1 | TRBV28 | TRBD1 | few | CASSPRFSGTEQFF | TGTGCCAGCAGCCCACGGTTTTCCGGGACAGAACAGTTCTTC